Included here is one TCR beta chain sequence, with context. The antigen is not known. Sequencing relied on immunoSEQ assay v3.0, run at survey level. Here immunoSEQ multiplex PCR was the method, and the copy in TCRdb shows in-frame clones only, minus some. This sample carries some 28,000 clones, 90% to 95% of them seen once, and the ten largest clones take approximately 8.2%. The sample is drawn from a study of long-term antiretroviral therapy in people with HIV. The germline gives CDR1 SGHRS, CDR2 YFSETQ. The germline V and J ends were trimmed by 1 base and 3 bases, with 10 bases remaining between them. CDR3 size: 14 residues. Study-level results: Dating from 2004 to 2017, the blood was possibly obtained under older ART regimens.

The sequencing here drew on unsorted PBMCs, taken approximately 6.3 years after starting antiretroviral therapy. This sequence originates from a man younger than 45 with HIV. The gene calls are TRBV5-1 and TRBJ1-2; D perhaps matches TRBD1 (5 bases). CDR3 DNA sequence: TGCGCCAGCAGCTTGCAGGGTGAGGACTATGGCTACACCTTC. Protein: CASSLQGEDYGYTF.